This TCR beta chain was obtained from a study of OX40 agonist ivuxolimab in advanced cancers. Background on the study: Ivuxolimab was administered intravenously to patients at 0.01 to 10 mg/kg every 2 weeks. Study observations and caveats: Compared with CD4+, CD8+ T cells on average had more expanded clones. Both blood CD4+ and CD8+ T cells showed clonal growth by week 6 at 0.1 to 3.0 mg/kg.

The timepoints at which blood was sampled were baseline, cycle 4 day 1, and cycle 7 day 1. A remark on this clone: Its specificity is unknown.

Assay: immunoSEQ multiplex PCR; the TCRdb copy retains only in-frame clones and omits some. Of around 12,000 clones in the sample, approximately 84% were seen once. Germline CDR1 reads MGHDK; CDR2 reads SYGVNS. Between the trimmed V and J ends, which lost 4 bases and 1 base, there was a span of 17 bases. The CDR3 runs to 16 residues. V is TRBV25-1 and J is TRBJ2-7; D remains unclear. The sample consisted of CD4+ or CD8+ T cells sorted from blood, taken in a trial of the OX40 agonist ivuxolimab. This clonotype was sampled from an adult with an advanced solid tumor such as melanoma, head and neck, liver or kidney cancer. CDR3 loop: CASSAALYEPSYEQYF. The CDR3 nucleotides are TGTGCCAGCAGTGCCGCTCTTTACGAGCCTTCCTACGAGCAGTACTTC.